The present entry profiles one T cell receptor (beta chain) with its context. Antigen unknown. This record belongs to a study of T cell responses to AZD1222 COVID-19 vaccine. Study conclusions and caveats: No day 14 peak samples; only post-peak repertoires were characterized. Females outnumbered males among donors, who were mostly white British; clonal diversity was possibly underestimated.

Produced via immunoSEQ multiplex PCR; TCRdb's table is partial and in-frame only. The sample lists 94,000 or so clones, roughly nine tenths occurring once. Germline-derived CDR1 and CDR2 are KGHDR and SFDVKD. The junction had 4 bases not matched to a gene; V was cut back by 1 base and J by 6 bases. The CDR3 consists of 14 residues. The chain employs TRBV24-1 and TRBJ1-2, with 7 nucleotides matching TRBD1. This clonotype originated in an adult in good health. Here the sequenced sample was peripheral blood, taken on day 0 of AZD1222 vaccination. The CDR3 loop is CATSDFSGQNGYTF. The DNA for the CDR3 is TGTGCCACCAGTGATTTCTCGGGACAGAATGGCTACACCTTC.